This T cell receptor beta chain was recorded in a study of cytomegalovirus exposure and HLA in healthy donors. Germline V CDR1 and CDR2: SGHVS, FNYEAQ. This CDR3 has 16 residues. V was clipped by 5 bases and J by 1 base; unmatched bases: 8. This clone was counted once. The PCR employed 60 Vbeta primers together with 13 Jbeta primers. Sequencing used immunoSEQ multiplex PCR; TCRdb keeps in-frame clones, though not all of them. The table records fewer than 100,000 clones, around 80% of them present only once. The specimen was PBMCs. This receptor was taken from a man aged 55 to 70 in good health and CMV-seropositive. The chain joins TRBV7-6 to TRBJ2-5; TRBD1 aligns across 9 bases. CDR3 DNA sequence: TGTGCCAGCAGCGACCGGGACAGGGATTTCCAAGAGACCCAGTACTTC. Amino acids: CASSDRDRDFQETQYF.